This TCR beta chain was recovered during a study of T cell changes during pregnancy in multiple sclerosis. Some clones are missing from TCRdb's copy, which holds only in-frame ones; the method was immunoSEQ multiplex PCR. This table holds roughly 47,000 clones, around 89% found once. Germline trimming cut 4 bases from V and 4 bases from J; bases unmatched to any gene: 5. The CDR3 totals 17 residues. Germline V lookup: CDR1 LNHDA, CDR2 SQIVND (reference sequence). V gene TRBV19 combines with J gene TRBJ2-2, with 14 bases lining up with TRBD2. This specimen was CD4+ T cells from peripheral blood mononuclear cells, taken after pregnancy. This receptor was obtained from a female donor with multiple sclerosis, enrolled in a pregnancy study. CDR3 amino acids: CASSRTSGRLRTGELFF. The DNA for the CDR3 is TGTGCCAGTAGTAGGACTAGCGGGAGGTTGCGCACCGGGGAGCTGTTTTTT. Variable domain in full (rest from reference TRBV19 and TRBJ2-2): DGGITQSPKYLFRKEGQNVTLSCEQNLNHDAMYWYRQDPGQGLRLIYYSQIVNDFQKGDIAEGYSVSREKKESFPLTVTSAQKNPTAFYLCASSRTSGRLRTGELFFGEGSRLTVL.